The 5 T cell receptor beta chains in this list originate from one sample, sequenced in a study of siplizumab effects on memory and regulatory T cells. Using immunoSEQ multiplex PCR, the repertoire was profiled, and TCRdb retains in-frame clones only, with some absent. The table has around 58,000 clones, roughly 80% seen once. Sample: memory CD4+ T cells sorted from blood. The receptors shown here come from a human donor in good health.

The count of this clone is one. This chain links TRBV10-2 with TRBJ2-1; no definite D call. Germline V CDR1 and CDR2: WSHSY, SAAADI. The CDR3 has 11 residues. Trimming took 4 bases from V and 6 from J, leaving 4 bases between them. CDR3 sequence: CASSVSNEQFF. CDR3 bases: TGCGCCAGCAGTGTTAGCAATGAGCAGTTCTTC.

This clone was seen just once. The chain couples TRBV7-7 to TRBJ2-5, with D hard to call. This CDR3 has 14 residues. Trimming stripped 1 base from V and 4 bases from J, with 10 bases between. Germline V gives CDR1 SSHAT, CDR2 FNYEAQ (reference sequence). For the CDR3, the DNA is TGTGCCAGCAGCTTAGGGTCGGGTCGAGAGACCCAGTACTTC. Translating gives CASSLGSGRETQYF.

This chain connects TRBV6-4 to TRBJ2-3; unclear D gene. CDR1 is MRHNA, CDR2 SNTAGT, per germline. The CDR3 is 15 residues long. Trimming pared 2 bases from V and 3 bases from J, leaving 12 bases between. The CDR3 nucleotides read TGTGCCAGCAGTGACAGCATCCACCCGACAGATACGCAGTATTTT. Its translation is CASSDSIHPTDTQYF.

This chain connects TRBV29-1 to TRBJ1-1, with no clear D. CDR1 is SQVTM and CDR2 is ANQGSEA in the germline V gene. The V end lost 0 bases, the J end lost 0 bases, and 8 bases lay between the germline ends. This CDR3 spans 14 amino acids. Here the CDR3 DNA reads TGCAGCGTTGAAGACGACTTAGTGAACACTGAAGCTTTCTTT. Translation: CSVEDDLVNTEAFF.

The chain employs TRBV5-1 and TRBJ2-5; 9 bases are a match to TRBD2. This CDR3 contains 16 residues. Per the germline V gene, CDR1 is SGHRS and CDR2 is YFSETQ. V lost 5 bases to trimming and J lost 1 base; unmatched junction nucleotides: 9. The CDR3 nucleotides read TGCGCCAGCAGTGTGAACTCGCGGGGGGGCCAAGAGACCCAGTACTTC. Protein product: CASSVNSRGGQETQYF.